This T cell receptor (beta chain) was captured by sequencing in a study of blood T cell repertoires in COVID-19. Across the study: PBMCs, B-cell-depleted T cells, or T cells were the source of the cDNA or gDNA that made up the material.

The repertoire was sequenced with immunoSEQ multiplex PCR; TCRdb's copy has only in-frame clones and lacks some. There are about 320,000 clones in the sample; roughly 89% occur only once, and approximately 5.5% lies in the top ten. The CDR3 contains 13 residues. V lost 0 bases and J lost 4, with 5 bases in between. CDR1 is SGHRS and CDR2 is YFSETQ in the germline V gene. The clonotype was recovered from a man aged 55 to 70 who had recovered from COVID-19. The sequenced sample was PBMCs or T cells enriched from blood (not recorded which). The V gene is TRBV5-1, the J gene TRBJ1-5; D gene uncertain. The CDR3 sequence is CASSLDGNQPQHF. The CDR3 bases are TGCGCCAGCAGCTTGGACGGGAATCAGCCCCAGCATTTT.